This entry lists 6 T cell receptor beta chains sequenced from one sample in a study of cytomegalovirus exposure and HLA in healthy donors. Primers included in the PCR were 60 Vbeta and 13 Jbeta primers. The table came from immunoSEQ multiplex PCR; TCRdb's copy has only in-frame clones and leaves some out. This sample yields 150,000 to 200,000 clones, of which over 70% are seen a single time; 2.2% belongs to the top ten. Input material: PBMCs. The receptor set was obtained from a woman aged 25 to 39 in good health and CMV-seronegative.

The chain couples TRBV5-1 to TRBJ1-2, with TRBD1 matching over 10 bases. V dropped 3 bases and J dropped 6; count of bases not matched to a gene: 8. The CDR3 is 15 residues long. Germline V gives CDR1 SGHRS, CDR2 YFSETQ. The CDR3 sequence: CASSSRTGGLDGYTF. The DNA of the CDR3 is TGCGCCAGCAGCTCGAGGACAGGGGGGCTGGATGGCTACACCTTC.

The chain recombines TRBV11-3 with TRBJ2-1; 9 bases match TRBD2. V dropped 3 bases and J dropped 8; count of bases not matched to a gene: 8. Germline V gene data show CDR1 as SGHNT and CDR2 as YENEEA. The CDR3 has 15 amino acids. The CDR3 nucleotides read TGTGCCAGCAGCTTCCCCGCGGGAGGGTCCGATGAGCAGTTCTTC. As protein: CASSFPAGGSDEQFF. The full variable domain, rest sourced from reference TRBV11-3 and TRBJ2-1, is EAGVVQSPRYKIIEKKQPVAFWCNPISGHNTLYWYLQNLGQGPELLIRYENEEAVDDSQLPKDRFSAERLKGVDSTLKIQPAELGDSAVYLCASSFPAGGSDEQFFGPGTRLTVL.

The rearrangement joins TRBV25-1 to TRBJ2-2, with D perhaps matching TRBD1 (6 bases). Germline CDR1 and CDR2: MGHDK and SYGVNS. Trimming left V 5 bases short and J 4 bases short, with 14 bases between. The CDR3 length is 15 residues. The CDR3 region is CASSKTVGATGELFF. The CDR3 nucleotides are TGTGCCAGCAGTAAGACAGTGGGGGCCACCGGGGAGCTGTTTTTT.

This chain links TRBV19 with TRBJ1-1; possibly TRBD1 for D (5 bases). Trimming pared 7 bases from V and 2 bases from J, leaving 17 bases between. This CDR3 comprises 15 residues. From germline, CDR1 is LNHDA and CDR2 SQIVND (reference sequence). The DNA of the CDR3 is TGTGCCAGTACTCGACAGAGAAGGATTAACACTGAAGCTTTCTTT. Translated: CASTRQRRINTEAFF.

V and J are TRBV4-2 and TRBJ2-3; 8 bases align to TRBD1. Per the germline V gene, CDR1 is LGHNA and CDR2 is YNFKEQ. The CDR3 is made up of 22 amino acids. Trimming cost V 0 bases and J 0 bases; bases outside gene matches: 20. CDR3 nucleotide sequence: TGTGCCAGCAGCCAAGAGCCCCTTTCACCGGGACAGGTGGAAACTAGCACAGATACGCAGTATTTT. It specifies CASSQEPLSPGQVETSTDTQYF.

The chain recombines TRBV11-2 with TRBJ2-7; 10 bases align to TRBD2. The CDR3 has 16 amino acids. The V gene end was trimmed by 5 bases and the J gene end by 0 bases; junction bases not matched to a gene: 7. Germline CDR1 is SGHAT and CDR2 is FQNNGV. CDR3 residues: CASSPGLADYSYEQYF. The DNA of the CDR3 is TGTGCCAGCAGCCCCGGACTAGCGGATTACTCCTACGAGCAGTACTTC.